What follows are 10 T cell receptor beta chains derived from one specimen sequenced in a study of T cells in Graves' hyperthyroidism and ophthalmopathy. It was RNA transcripts that yielded the amplified TCR beta CDR3 regions. HTBI primers were employed in a first-round RT-PCR of the TCR CDR3. TCRdb reprocessed the multiplex PCR reads via MiXCR and lists one record per CDR3 protein. This table has more than 300,000 distinct CDR3 sequences, roughly 13% appearing once. The specimen was blood. Every receptor here comes from a woman younger than 45 with Graves' hyperthyroidism.

This clonotype was observed at least ten times. The chain uses TRBV20-1 and TRBJ2-7; 12 bases agree with TRBD1. V was clipped by 4 bases and J by 5 bases; unmatched bases: 9. The CDR3 is 15 amino acids. Germline V gene sequence: CDR1 DFQATT, CDR2 SNEGSKA (reference sequence). The CDR3 sequence: CSAKPGTGGADEQYF. The CDR3 DNA is TGCAGTGCTAAACCCGGGACAGGGGGCGCGGACGAGCAGTACTTC.

This chain joins TRBV7-8 and TRBJ2-7; 12 nucleotides line up with TRBD2. V lost 2 bases to trimming and J lost 1 base; unmatched junction nucleotides: 3. CDR1 is SGHVS and CDR2 is FQNEAQ in the germline V gene. The CDR3 covers 16 residues. The chain's CDR3 is CASSLFGLAGSYEQYF. The CDR3 nucleotides read TGTGCCAGCAGCTTATTCGGACTAGCGGGATCCTACGAGCAGTACTTC.

This clonotype was seen a few times. The chain uses TRBV10-3 and TRBJ2-1, with 7 bases aligning to TRBD1. Germline V gives CDR1 ENHRY, CDR2 SYGVKD. After removal of 4 bases from V and 15 bases from J, the junction contained 9 bases not matched to a gene. This CDR3 contains 12 residues. The CDR3 coding sequence is TGTGCCATCAGTGCAACAGGGGCCCCCACGTTCTTC. As protein: CAISATGAPTFF.

This sequence joins TRBV3-1 and TRBJ2-4; either TRBD1 or TRBD2 may supply D (5 bases each). Trimming took 7 bases from V and 7 from J, leaving 17 bases between them. CDR3 length equals 14 residues. Germline V gene sequence: CDR1 LGHDT, CDR2 YNNKEL (reference sequence). CDR3 in DNA: TGTGCCAGCATCACCGGGACGGCTAGGAACATTCAGTACTTC. As protein: CASITGTARNIQYF.

V gene TRBV11-2 combines with J gene TRBJ1-2, with a weak D call TRBD1 (6 bases). The CDR3 consists of 13 residues. The germline V gene encodes CDR1 SGHAT and CDR2 FQNNGV. The V gene lost 4 bases and the J gene lost 10 bases, with 16 bases spanning the gap. In DNA, the CDR3 is TGTGCCAGCAGCTCCCTACAGGACAGCTTCTACACCTTC. Its translation is CASSSLQDSFYTF. Full variable domain (outside the CDR3, taken from reference TRBV11-2 and TRBJ1-2): EAGVAQSPRYKIIEKRQSVAFWCNPISGHATLYWYQQILGQGPKLLIQFQNNGVVDDSQLPKDRFSAERLKGVDSTLKIQPAKLEDSAVYLCASSSLQDSFYTFGSGTRLTVV.

This clonotype was seen at least ten times. The rearrangement uses TRBV9 and TRBJ2-5; the match to TRBD1 covers 7 bases. Germline CDR1 reads SGDLS; CDR2 reads YYNGEE. The ends lost 0 bases at V and 7 bases at J; junction bases unmatched: 9. CDR3 size: 15 residues. CDR3 sequence: CASSVAQGEVGTQYF. As DNA, the CDR3 is TGTGCCAGCAGCGTAGCGCAGGGGGAAGTAGGGACCCAGTACTTC.

This clonotype was seen a handful of times. The chain has TRBV29-1 and TRBJ2-1; TRBD1 agrees at 8 bases. Germline V gives CDR1 SQVTM, CDR2 ANQGSEA. V lost 7 bases to trimming and J lost 7 bases; unmatched junction nucleotides: 9. The CDR3 extends over 13 amino acids. The CDR3 protein is CSGHRTGWNEQFF. Here the CDR3 DNA reads TGCAGCGGCCATCGGACAGGGTGGAATGAGCAGTTCTTC.

The sample holds a few counts of this clonotype. The chain has TRBV2 and TRBJ1-3; 10 nucleotides line up with TRBD1. Germline trimming cut 8 bases from V and 3 bases from J; bases unmatched to any gene: 16. The CDR3 covers 18 residues. Germline V lookup: CDR1 SNHLY, CDR2 FYNNEI. The CDR3 DNA follows: TGTGCCAGCTACCCGGGACAGGGGCGCGCCGGGGGTGGAAACACCATATATTTT. Its protein product is CASYPGQGRAGGGNTIYF.

The rearrangement links TRBV6-1 to TRBJ1-3, with D possibly being TRBD1 (5 bases). The CDR3 runs to 16 residues. Germline CDR1 reads MNHNS; CDR2 reads SASEGT. The germline V and J ends were trimmed by 8 bases and 5 bases, with 22 bases remaining between them. CDR3 coding DNA: TGTGCCAGCGGATATCATTCCGGGGGAGTCCGAAACACCATATATTTT. Its translation: CASGYHSGGVRNTIYF.

This rearrangement joins TRBV5-4 to TRBJ2-1; weak D call: TRBD2 (6 bases). The CDR3 is 14 amino acids. V was pared by 0 bases and J by 9 bases, with 13 bases between. Germline values: CDR1 SGHNT, CDR2 YYREEE (reference sequence). Here the CDR3 reads CASSLAQSGGEQFF. DNA of the CDR3: TGTGCCAGCAGCTTGGCACAGTCCGGGGGTGAGCAGTTCTTC.